The 9 T cell receptor beta chains given below trace back to one sample, sequenced in a study of vaccination effects on CD4 cells after COVID-19. Data came from immunoSEQ multiplex PCR; TCRdb stores just in-frame clones and leaves some out. The sample consists of about 52,000 clones, 79% of them appearing once. For these TCRs, the target antigens are not known. Expansion with viral peptide pools was applied to antigen-specific CD4+ T cells by the ViraFEST assay prior to sequencing. Following a roughly ten-day culture, CD4+ T cells were purified. The healthy vaccine recipients, who had no prior SARS-CoV-2 infection, showed negative nucleocapsid antibodies. This specimen consisted of CD4+ T cells from PBMCs cultured with HCoV-OC43 spike peptides, obtained before COVID-19 vaccination. Subset indicated: HCoV-OC43 spike overlapping peptide pool stimulation. The receptors here all came from a human donor who received a COVID-19 vaccine.

The chain combines TRBV7-9 with TRBJ1-2; D perhaps matches TRBD1 (5 bases). The V end lost 2 bases, the J end lost 8 bases, and 15 bases lay between the germline ends. This CDR3 has 14 residues. CDR1 is SEHNR, CDR2 FQNEAQ, per germline (reference sequence). The CDR3 DNA reads as TGTGCCAGCAGCTTATCTGGGGCAGTAGGCGGCTACACCTTC. Protein product: CASSLSGAVGGYTF.

Only a few counts were recorded for this clone. The rearrangement uses TRBV6-5 and TRBJ1-2; 7 bases are a match to TRBD1. The J segment lost 2 bases and the V segment lost 10 bases, leaving 7 bases of the junction unmatched. The CDR3 runs 13 residues. CDR1 MNHEY and CDR2 SVGAGI come from the germline V gene. CDR3: CATRQGGNYGYTF. The CDR3 DNA reads TGTGCCACCCGACAGGGAGGGAACTATGGCTACACCTTC.

The chain combines TRBV30 with TRBJ2-2; 8 bases are a match to TRBD2. CDR3 length: 13 residues. Germline V gives CDR1 GTSNPN, CDR2 SVGIG (reference sequence). V lost 2 bases to trimming and J lost 6 bases; unmatched junction nucleotides: 2. The CDR3 nucleotides read TGTGCCTGGAGTCGGGGGGGCCCCGGGGAGCTGTTTTTT. Translating it yields CAWSRGGPGELFF.

The chain combines TRBV11-3 with TRBJ2-1, with TRBD2 matching over 12 bases. The V gene end was trimmed by 4 bases and the J gene end by 9 bases; junction bases not matched to a gene: 7. From germline, CDR1 is SGHNT and CDR2 YENEEA. There are 15 residues in the CDR3. This CDR3 is CASSSTSGGTSEQFF. For the CDR3, the DNA is TGTGCCAGCAGCTCGACTAGCGGGGGAACGAGTGAGCAGTTCTTC.

The chain joins TRBV6-2 or TRBV6-3 to TRBJ1-5; 9 nucleotides match TRBD1. The CDR3 runs 15 residues. CDR1 and CDR2 from the germline V gene are MNHEY and SVGEGT. V trimming: 6 bases; J trimming: 4 bases; junction bases outside the gene matches: 7. The CDR3 DNA reads as TGTGCCAGCAGCAACCGGGACAGGGCGAATCAGCCCCAGCATTTT. Translating gives CASSNRDRANQPQHF.

The J gene is TRBJ2-5, the V gene TRBV12-1; the DNA was not compared with TRBD2, the D call given in the table. TRBV12-1 is shown as a pseudogene. This CDR3 is built from 15 residues. The CDR3 coding sequence is TGTGCCAGCCCCCCCGCGGACTCCCCGTTCGAGACCCAGTACTTC. Translation: CASPPADSPFETQYF.

The V and J genes are TRBV24-1 and TRBJ2-3; D possibly matches TRBD1 or TRBD2 (5 bases each). V lost 1 base and J lost 1, with 11 bases in between. CDR3 length: 16 residues. The germline V gene has CDR1 KGHDR and CDR2 SFDVKD. CDR3: CATSDFRDPRTDTQYF. As DNA, the CDR3 is TGTGCCACCAGTGATTTCCGGGACCCACGCACAGATACGCAGTATTTT.

V usage is TRBV30 and J usage is TRBJ1-2, with TRBD1 matching over 10 bases. Losses at the gene ends were 8 bases for V and 5 bases for J; bases not matched to a gene: 17. The CDR3 loop spans 16 amino acids. CDR1 GTSNPN and CDR2 SVGIG come from the germline V gene (reference sequence). In DNA, the CDR3 is TGTGCCGGAGGGTCGGGACAGGGGTTATTGGGGTATGGCTACACCTTC. The encoded protein is CAGGSGQGLLGYGYTF.

Comment on this clone: Within the sample, other DNA sequences also encode this same CDR3. The CDR3 DNA sequence: TGTGCCAGCTCACCAAGCATGAACACTGAAGCTTTCTTT. Protein sequence: CASSPSMNTEAFF. The chain joins TRBV18 to TRBJ1-1; D not resolved. Germline V gives CDR1 KGHSH, CDR2 LQKENI. V shed 2 bases and J shed 0 bases, with 4 bases lying between them. The CDR3 has 13 residues.